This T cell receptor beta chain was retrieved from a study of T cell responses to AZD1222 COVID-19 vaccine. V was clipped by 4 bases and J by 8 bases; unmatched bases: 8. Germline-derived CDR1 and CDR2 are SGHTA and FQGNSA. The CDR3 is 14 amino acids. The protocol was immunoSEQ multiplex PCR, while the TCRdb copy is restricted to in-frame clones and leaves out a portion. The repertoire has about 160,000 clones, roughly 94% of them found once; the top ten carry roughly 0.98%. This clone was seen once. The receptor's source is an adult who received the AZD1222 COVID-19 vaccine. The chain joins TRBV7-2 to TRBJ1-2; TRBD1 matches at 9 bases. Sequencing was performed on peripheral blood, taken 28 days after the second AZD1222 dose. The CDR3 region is CASSSRTGAQGYTF. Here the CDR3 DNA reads TGTGCCAGCAGCTCGCGGACAGGGGCGCAGGGCTACACCTTC.